The sequence of this TCR beta chain was determined in a study of identical twins. Only a few counts were recorded for this clonotype. Its antigen is as yet unknown. MiXCR, run by TCRdb on the 5' RACE reads, gives a single entry per CDR3 protein. The profile shows about 1.7 million distinct CDR3 sequences, around 29% of them singletons. V was pared by 7 bases and J by 1 base, with 7 bases between. Germline V gene sequence: CDR1 DFQATT, CDR2 SNEGSKA (reference sequence). CDR3 length equals 11 residues. General study findings and limits: Cross-sectional statistics underpinned the conclusions; the same donors were not followed. In zero-insertion analyses, partial confounding could arise from invariant MAIT and iNKT cells. Carriage of fewer insertions was seen in abundant cord blood beta clonotypes, whereas memory repertoires showed none.

This clonotype was sampled from a newborn girl in good health. This chain uses TRBV20-1 with TRBJ2-5; D remains unclear. Sequencing was done on a sample of cord blood. CDR3: CSGRRQETQYF. The DNA for the CDR3 is TGCAGTGGCCGACGCCAAGAGACCCAGTACTTC.